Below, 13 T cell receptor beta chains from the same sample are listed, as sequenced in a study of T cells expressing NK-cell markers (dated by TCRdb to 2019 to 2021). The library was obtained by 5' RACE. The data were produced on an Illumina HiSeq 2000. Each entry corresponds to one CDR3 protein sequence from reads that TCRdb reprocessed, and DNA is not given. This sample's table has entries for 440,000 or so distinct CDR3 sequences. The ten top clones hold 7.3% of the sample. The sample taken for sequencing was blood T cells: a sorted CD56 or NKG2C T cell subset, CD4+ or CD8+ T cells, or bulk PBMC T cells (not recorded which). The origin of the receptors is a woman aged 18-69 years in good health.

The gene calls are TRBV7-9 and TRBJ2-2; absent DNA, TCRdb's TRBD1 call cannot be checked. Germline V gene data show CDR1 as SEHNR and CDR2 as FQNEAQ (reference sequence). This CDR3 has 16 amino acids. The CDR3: CASSPGQGRNTGELFF.

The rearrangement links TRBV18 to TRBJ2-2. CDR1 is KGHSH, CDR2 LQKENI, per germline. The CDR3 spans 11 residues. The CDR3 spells CASSPGRELFF.

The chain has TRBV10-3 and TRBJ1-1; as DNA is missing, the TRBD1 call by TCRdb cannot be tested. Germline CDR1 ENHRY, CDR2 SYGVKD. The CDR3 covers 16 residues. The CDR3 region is CAIRPPGLGGDTEAFF.

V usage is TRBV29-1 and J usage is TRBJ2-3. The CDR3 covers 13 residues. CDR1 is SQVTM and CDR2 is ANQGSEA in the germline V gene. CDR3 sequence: CSVEDAGTDTQYF.

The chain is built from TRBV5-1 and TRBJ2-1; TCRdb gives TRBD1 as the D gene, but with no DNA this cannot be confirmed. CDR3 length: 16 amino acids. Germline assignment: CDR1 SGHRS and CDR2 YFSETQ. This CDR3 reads CASSLAGGGANNEQFF. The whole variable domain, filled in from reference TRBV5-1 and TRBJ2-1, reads KAGVTQTPRYLIKTRGQQVTLSCSPISGHRSVSWYQQTPGQGLQFLFEYFSETQRNKGNFPGRFSGRQFSNSRSEMNVSTLELGDSALYLCASSLAGGGANNEQFFGPGTRLTVL.

The CDR3 sequence: CASSSPLGELFF. V usage is TRBV12-3 or TRBV12-4 and J usage is TRBJ2-2; the TRBD1 assignment by TCRdb is unverifiable without DNA. This CDR3 spans 12 amino acids.

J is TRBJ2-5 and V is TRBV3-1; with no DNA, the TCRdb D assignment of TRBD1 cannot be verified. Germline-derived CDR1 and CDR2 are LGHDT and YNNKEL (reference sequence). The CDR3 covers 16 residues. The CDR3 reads CASSQGTGGGQETQYF.

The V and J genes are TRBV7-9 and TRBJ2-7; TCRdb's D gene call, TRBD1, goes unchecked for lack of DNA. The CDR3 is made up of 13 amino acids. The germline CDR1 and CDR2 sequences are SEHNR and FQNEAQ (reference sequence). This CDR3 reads CATSGHLSYEQYF.

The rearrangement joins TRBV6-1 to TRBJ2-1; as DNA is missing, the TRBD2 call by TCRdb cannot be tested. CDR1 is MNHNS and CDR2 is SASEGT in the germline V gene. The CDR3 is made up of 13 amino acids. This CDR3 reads CASSGLLYNEQFF.

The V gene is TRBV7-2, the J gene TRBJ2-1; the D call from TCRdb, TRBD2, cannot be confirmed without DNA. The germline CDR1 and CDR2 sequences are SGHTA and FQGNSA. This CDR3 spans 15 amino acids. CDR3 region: CASSLGLAKSNEQFF.

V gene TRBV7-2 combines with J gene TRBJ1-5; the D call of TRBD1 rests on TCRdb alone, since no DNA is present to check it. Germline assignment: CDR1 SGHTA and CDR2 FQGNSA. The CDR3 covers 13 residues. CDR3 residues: CASSPDRNGPQHF.

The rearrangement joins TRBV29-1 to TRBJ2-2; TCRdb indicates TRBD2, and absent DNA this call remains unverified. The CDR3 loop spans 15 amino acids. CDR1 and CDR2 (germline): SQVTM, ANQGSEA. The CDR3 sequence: CSVEGLAENTGELFF.

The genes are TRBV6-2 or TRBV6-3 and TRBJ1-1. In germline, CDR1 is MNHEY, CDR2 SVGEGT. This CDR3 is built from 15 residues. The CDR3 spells CASSYSRWMNTEAFF.